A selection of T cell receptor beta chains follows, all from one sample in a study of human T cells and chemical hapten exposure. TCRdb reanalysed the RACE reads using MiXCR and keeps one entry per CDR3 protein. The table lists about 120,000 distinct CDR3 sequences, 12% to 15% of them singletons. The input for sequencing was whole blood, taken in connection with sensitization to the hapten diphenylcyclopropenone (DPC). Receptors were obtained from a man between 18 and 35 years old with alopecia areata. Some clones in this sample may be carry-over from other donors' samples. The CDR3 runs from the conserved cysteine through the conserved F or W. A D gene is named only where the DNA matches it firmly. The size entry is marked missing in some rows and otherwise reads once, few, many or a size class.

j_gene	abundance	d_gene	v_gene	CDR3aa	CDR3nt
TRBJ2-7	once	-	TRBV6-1	CASSDEGFEQYF	TGTGCCAGCAGTGACGAGGGGTTCGAGCAGTACTTC
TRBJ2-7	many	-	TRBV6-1	CATRASGDYEQYF	TGTGCCACCCGCGCAAGTGGAGACTACGAGCAGTACTTC
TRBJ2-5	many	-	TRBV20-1	CSARESTEETQYF	TGCAGTGCTAGAGAAAGCACTGAAGAGACCCAGTACTTC
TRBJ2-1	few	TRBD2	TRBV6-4	CASMPHGASGTSYNEQFF	TGTGCCAGCATGCCCCACGGGGCTAGCGGGACTTCCTACAATGAGCAGTTCTTC
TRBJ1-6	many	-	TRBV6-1	CASSEALGLLYSPLHF	TGTGCCAGCAGTGAAGCGCTCGGGCTTCTCTATTCACCCCTCCACTTT
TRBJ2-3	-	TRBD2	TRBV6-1	CASSPLTGGSTDTQYF	TGTGCCAGCAGTCCTCTTACGGGGGGGAGCACAGATACGCAGTATTTT
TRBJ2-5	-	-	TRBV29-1	CSVEDFRLQETQYF	TGCAGCGTTGAAGATTTCCGCCTCCAAGAGACCCAGTACTTC
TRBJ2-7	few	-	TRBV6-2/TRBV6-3	CASTHGAGAWEQYF	TGTGCCAGCACCCACGGGGCCGGCGCGTGGGAGCAGTACTTC
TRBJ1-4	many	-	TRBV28	CASFGAVGKLFF	TGTGCCAGTTTCGGGGCTGTGGGAAAACTGTTTTTT
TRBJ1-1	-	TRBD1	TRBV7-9	CASSLDRQNTEAFF	TGTGCCAGCAGCTTGGACAGGCAGAACACTGAAGCTTTCTTT
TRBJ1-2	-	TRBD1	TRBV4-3	CASSQNTGGRDGYTF	TGCGCCAGCAGCCAAAACACAGGGGGCAGGGATGGCTACACCTTC
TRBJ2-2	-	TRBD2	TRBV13	CASSSRASGGFDLDTGELFF	TGTGCCAGCAGCTCCCGAGCTAGCGGGGGTTTTGATTTGGACACCGGGGAGCTGTTTTTT
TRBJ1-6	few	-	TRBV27	CASSFQGNSPLHF	TGTGCCAGCAGTTTCCAGGGGAATTCACCCCTCCACTTT
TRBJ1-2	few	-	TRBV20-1	CSARDQQGNYGYTF	TGCAGTGCTAGAGATCAACAGGGAAACTATGGCTACACCTTC
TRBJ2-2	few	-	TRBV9	CASSLHRENTGELFF	TGTGCCAGCAGCCTCCACAGGGAGAACACCGGGGAGCTGTTTTTT
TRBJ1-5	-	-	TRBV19	CASTRGYNQPQHF	TGTGCCAGTACCCGGGGGTACAATCAGCCCCAGCATTTT
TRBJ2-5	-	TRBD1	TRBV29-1	CSYRQGRETQYF	TGCAGCTACAGACAGGGGAGGGAGACCCAGTACTTC
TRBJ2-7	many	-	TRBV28	CASSEPGRSLYEQYF	TGTGCCAGCAGTGAACCGGGACGCAGCCTCTACGAGCAGTACTTC
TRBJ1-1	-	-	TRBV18	CASSAGHQNTEAFF	TGTGCCAGCTCAGCGGGACACCAGAACACTGAAGCTTTCTTT
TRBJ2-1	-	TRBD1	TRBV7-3	CASSLTGASYNEQFF	TGTGCCAGCAGCCTGACAGGGGCTTCCTACAATGAGCAGTTCTTC
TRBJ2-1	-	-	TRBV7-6	CASSLGRDRLNNEQFF	TGTGCCAGCAGCTTAGGGAGGGACAGACTCAACAATGAGCAGTTCTTC
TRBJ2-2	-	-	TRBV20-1	CSAREDSLGTGELFF	TGCAGTGCTAGGGAGGACAGCCTGGGTACCGGGGAGCTGTTTTTT
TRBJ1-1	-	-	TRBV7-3	CASSPMTRAEAFF	TGTGCCAGCAGCCCGATGACCCGGGCCGAAGCTTTCTTT
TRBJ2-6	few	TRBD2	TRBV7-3	CASSASGLGANVLTF	TGTGCCAGCAGCGCTAGCGGGCTTGGGGCCAACGTCCTGACTTTC
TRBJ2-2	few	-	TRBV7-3	CASSRRNMNTGELFF	TGTGCCAGCAGCCGGCGGAATATGAACACCGGGGAGCTGTTTTTT
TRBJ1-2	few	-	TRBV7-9	CASSLPGRIYGYTF	TGTGCCAGCAGCTTACCGGGGAGAATCTATGGCTACACCTTC
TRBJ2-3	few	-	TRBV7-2	CASSSASDTQYF	TGTGCCAGCAGCTCAGCTTCAGATACGCAGTATTTT
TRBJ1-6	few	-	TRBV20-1	CSAKDVGEGGYNSPLHF	TGCAGTGCTAAGGACGTGGGGGAAGGAGGTTATAATTCACCCCTCCACTTT
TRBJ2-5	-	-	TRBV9	CASSAETYADQETQYF	TGTGCCAGCAGCGCCGAGACGTATGCGGACCAAGAGACCCAGTACTTC
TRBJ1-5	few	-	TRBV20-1	CSAKELTGAPKNQPQHF	TGCAGTGCGAAAGAACTAACGGGGGCACCAAAGAATCAGCCCCAGCATTTT
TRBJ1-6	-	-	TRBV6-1	CASSEWTKYNSPLHF	TGTGCCAGCAGTGAATGGACAAAATATAATTCACCCCTCCACTTT
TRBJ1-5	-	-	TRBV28	CASRRGERNQPQHF	TGTGCCAGCAGACGCGGGGAGCGCAATCAGCCCCAGCATTTT
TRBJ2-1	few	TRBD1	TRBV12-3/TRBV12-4	CASSSTSTGTNEQFF	TGTGCCAGCAGTTCTACTTCGACAGGGACCAATGAGCAGTTCTTC
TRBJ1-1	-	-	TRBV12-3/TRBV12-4	CASRRQVMNTEAFF	TGTGCCAGCAGACGCCAAGTAATGAACACTGAAGCTTTCTTT
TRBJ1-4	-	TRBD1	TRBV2	CASSNDRGPNEKLFF	TGTGCCAGCAGTAATGACAGGGGCCCTAATGAAAAACTGTTTTTT
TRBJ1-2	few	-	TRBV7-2	CASSLEGPRLYGYTF	TGTGCCAGCAGCTTAGAAGGACCACGTCTCTATGGCTACACCTTC
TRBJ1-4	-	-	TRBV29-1	CSVAQGSNEKLFF	TGCAGCGTCGCTCAGGGTTCTAATGAAAAACTGTTTTTT
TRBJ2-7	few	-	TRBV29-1	CSATDRSSYEQYF	TGCAGCGCTACGGACCGAAGCTCCTACGAGCAGTACTTC
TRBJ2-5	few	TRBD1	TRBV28	CASSLQGQQETQYF	TGTGCCAGCAGTTTACAGGGACAGCAAGAGACCCAGTACTTC
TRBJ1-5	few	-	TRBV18	CASSPFATLNQPQHF	TGTGCCAGCTCACCTTTCGCGACGCTCAATCAGCCCCAGCATTTT
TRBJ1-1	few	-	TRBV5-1	CASSLGGQRVEAFF	TGCGCCAGCAGCTTGGGCGGACAGAGAGTTGAAGCTTTCTTT
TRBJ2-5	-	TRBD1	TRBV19	CASSISAGGLVAQYF	TGTGCCAGTAGTATATCGGCAGGGGGTCTTGTCGCCCAGTACTTC
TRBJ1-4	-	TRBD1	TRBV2	CASTSTGVSKLFF	TGTGCCAGCACCTCGACAGGGGTATCCAAACTGTTTTTT
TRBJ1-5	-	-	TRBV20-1	CSVSVPQAHQPQHF	TGCAGTGTTTCCGTCCCACAAGCCCATCAGCCCCAGCATTTT
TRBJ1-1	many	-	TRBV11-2	CASSGRASGEAFF	TGTGCCAGCAGCGGACGCGCTAGCGGGGAAGCTTTCTTT
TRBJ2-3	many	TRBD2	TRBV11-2	CASSTHGGATDTQYF	TGTGCCAGCAGTACTCACGGGGGGGCCACAGATACGCAGTATTTT
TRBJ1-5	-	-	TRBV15	CATSTQGAQPQHF	TGTGCCACCAGCACCCAAGGGGCTCAGCCCCAGCATTTT
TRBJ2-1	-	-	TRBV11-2	CASSPGKGHQFF	TGTGCCAGCAGCCCGGGAAAGGGACACCAGTTCTTC
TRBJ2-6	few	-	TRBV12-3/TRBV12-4	CASSTRSGANVLTF	TGTGCCAGCAGTACTCGCTCTGGGGCCAACGTCCTGACTTTC
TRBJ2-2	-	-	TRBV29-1	CSVDTYTGELFF	TGCAGCGTGGACACATACACCGGGGAGCTGTTTTTT
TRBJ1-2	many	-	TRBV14	CASSQDIQGHYGYTF	TGTGCCAGCAGCCAAGACATCCAGGGTCACTATGGCTACACCTTC
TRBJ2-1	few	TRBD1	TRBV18	CASSPMTGVHEQFF	TGTGCCAGCTCACCGATGACAGGGGTTCATGAGCAGTTCTTC
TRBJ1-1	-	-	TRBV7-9	CASSRYENTEAFF	TGTGCCAGCAGCCGATATGAGAACACTGAAGCTTTCTTT
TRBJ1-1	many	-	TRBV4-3	CASSQGGSRPEAFF	TGCGCCAGCAGCCAAGGCGGGTCAAGGCCTGAAGCTTTCTTT
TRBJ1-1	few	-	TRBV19	CASSIAREAFF	TGTGCCAGTAGTATAGCTAGAGAAGCTTTCTTT